Following are 2 T cell receptor beta chains from one sample sequenced in a study of identical twins. Each CDR3 protein gets one entry after TCRdb re-called the 5' RACE reads with MiXCR. The repertoire includes about 470,000 distinct CDR3 sequences, approximately 25% of them detected once, and about 2.7% sits in the top ten. These same records also appear under a second study, on T cells expressing NK-cell markers.

The sequencing input was CD4+ T cells sorted from blood. Receptors originate from a young woman in good health.

The table lists this clonotype with a few counts. The chain employs TRBV6-2 or TRBV6-3 and TRBJ2-2; 10 bases fit TRBD2. The V gene's germline CDR1 is MNHEY and CDR2 SVGEGT. V lost 2 bases and J lost 5; bases outside the gene matches: 5. The CDR3 is made up of 16 amino acids. The CDR3 nucleotides read TGTGCCAGCAGTTACAAACTAGCGGGGATAACCGGGGAGCTGTTTTTT. Its translation is CASSYKLAGITGELFF.

Only a few counts were recorded for this clonotype. The CDR3, as DNA: TGCGCCAGCAGCCTGGGGACAGTTAACAATGAGCAGTTCTTC. Protein product: CASSLGTVNNEQFF. The gene calls are TRBV5-1 and TRBJ2-1; 7 nucleotides match TRBD1. Germline-derived CDR1 and CDR2 are SGHRS and YFSETQ. Germline trimming cut 4 bases from V and 5 bases from J; bases unmatched to any gene: 6. This CDR3 spans 14 amino acids.